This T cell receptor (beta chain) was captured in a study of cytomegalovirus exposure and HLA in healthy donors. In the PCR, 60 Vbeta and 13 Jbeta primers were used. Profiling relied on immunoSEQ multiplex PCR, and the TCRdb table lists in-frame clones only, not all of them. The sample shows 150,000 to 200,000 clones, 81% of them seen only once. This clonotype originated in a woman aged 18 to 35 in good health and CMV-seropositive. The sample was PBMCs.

The CDR3: CASRDSGNTIYF. CDR3 bases: TGCGCCAGTCGGGACAGTGGAAACACCATATATTTT. The chain links TRBV10-2 to TRBJ1-3; 7 bases fit TRBD1. The V gene's germline CDR1 is WSHSY and CDR2 SAAADI. The CDR3 is 12 amino acids. J lost 3 bases, V lost 9 bases, and 2 bases had no gene match.